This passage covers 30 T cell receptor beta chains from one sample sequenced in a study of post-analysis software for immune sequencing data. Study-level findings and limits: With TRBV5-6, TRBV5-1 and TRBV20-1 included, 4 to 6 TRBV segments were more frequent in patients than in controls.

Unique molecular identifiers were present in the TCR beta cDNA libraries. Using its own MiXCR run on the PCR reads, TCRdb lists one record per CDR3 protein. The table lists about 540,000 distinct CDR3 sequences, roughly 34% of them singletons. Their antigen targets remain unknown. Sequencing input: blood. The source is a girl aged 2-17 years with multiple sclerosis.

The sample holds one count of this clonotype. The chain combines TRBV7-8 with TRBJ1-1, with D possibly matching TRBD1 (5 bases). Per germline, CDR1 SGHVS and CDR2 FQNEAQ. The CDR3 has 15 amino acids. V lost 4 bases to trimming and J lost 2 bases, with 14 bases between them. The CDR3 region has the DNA TGTGCCAGCAGCTCGATTACGGGGCGCAACACTGAAGCTTTCTTT. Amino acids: CASSSITGRNTEAFF.

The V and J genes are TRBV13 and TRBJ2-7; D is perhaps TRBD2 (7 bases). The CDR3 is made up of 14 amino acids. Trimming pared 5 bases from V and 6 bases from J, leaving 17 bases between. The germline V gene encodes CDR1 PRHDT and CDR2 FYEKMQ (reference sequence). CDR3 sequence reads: CASSRGGALCEQYF. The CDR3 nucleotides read TGTGCCAGCAGCCGAGGGGGGGCCCTATGCGAGCAGTACTTC. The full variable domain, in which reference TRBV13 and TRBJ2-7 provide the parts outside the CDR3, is AAGVIQSPRHLIKEKRETATLKCYPIPRHDTVYWYQQGPGQDPQFLISFYEKMQSDKGSIPDRFSAQQFSDYHSELNMSSLELGDSALYFCASSRGGALCEQYFGPGTRLTVT.

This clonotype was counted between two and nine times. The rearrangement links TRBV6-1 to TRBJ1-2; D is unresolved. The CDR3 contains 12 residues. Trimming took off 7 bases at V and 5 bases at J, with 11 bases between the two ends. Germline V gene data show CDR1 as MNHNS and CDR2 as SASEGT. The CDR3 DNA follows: TGTGCCAGCATGAACACGGGGTATGGCTACACCTTC. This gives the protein CASMNTGYGYTF.

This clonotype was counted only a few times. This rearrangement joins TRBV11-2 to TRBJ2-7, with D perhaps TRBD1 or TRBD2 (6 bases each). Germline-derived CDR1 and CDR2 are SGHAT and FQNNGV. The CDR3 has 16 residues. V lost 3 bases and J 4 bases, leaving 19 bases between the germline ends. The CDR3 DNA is TGTGCCAGCAGCTTCCTCCCCCGGAGGGGGGCTTACGAGCAGTACTTC. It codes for CASSFLPRRGAYEQYF.

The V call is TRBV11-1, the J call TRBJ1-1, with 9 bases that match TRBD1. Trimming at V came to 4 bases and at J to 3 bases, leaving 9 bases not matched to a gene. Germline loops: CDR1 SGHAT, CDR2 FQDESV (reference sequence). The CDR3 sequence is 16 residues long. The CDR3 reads CASSSTGTGRYTEAFF. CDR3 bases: TGTGCCAGCAGCTCTACCGGGACAGGGAGGTACACTGAAGCTTTCTTT.

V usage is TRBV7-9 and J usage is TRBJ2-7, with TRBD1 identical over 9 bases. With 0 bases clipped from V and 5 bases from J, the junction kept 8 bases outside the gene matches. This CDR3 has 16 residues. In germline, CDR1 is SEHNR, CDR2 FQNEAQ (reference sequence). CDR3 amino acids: CASSLAFETGGHEQYF. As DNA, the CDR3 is TGTGCCAGCAGCTTAGCTTTCGAGACAGGGGGGCACGAGCAGTACTTC. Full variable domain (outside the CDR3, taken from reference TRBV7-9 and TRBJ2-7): DTGVSQNPRHKITKRGQNVTFRCDPISEHNRLYWYRQTLGQGPEFLTYFQNEAQLEKSRLLSDRFSAERPKGSFSTLEIQRTEQGDSAMYLCASSLAFETGGHEQYFGPGTRLTVT.

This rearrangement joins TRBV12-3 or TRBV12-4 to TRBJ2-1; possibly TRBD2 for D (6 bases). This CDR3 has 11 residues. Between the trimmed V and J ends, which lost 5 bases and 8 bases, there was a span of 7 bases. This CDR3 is CASSRGYEQFF. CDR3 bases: TGTGCCAGCAGTCGGGGGTATGAGCAGTTCTTC.

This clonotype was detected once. CDR3 bases: TGTGCCAGCTCCCTTTTGGAGGGGCGGGCCAAAAACATTCAGTACTTC. The encoded protein is CASSLLEGRAKNIQYF. The genes are TRBV18 and TRBJ2-4, with D possibly being TRBD2 (6 bases). The CDR3 covers 16 residues. Trimming pared 6 bases from V and 1 base from J, leaving 16 bases between. CDR1 is KGHSH, CDR2 LQKENI, per germline.

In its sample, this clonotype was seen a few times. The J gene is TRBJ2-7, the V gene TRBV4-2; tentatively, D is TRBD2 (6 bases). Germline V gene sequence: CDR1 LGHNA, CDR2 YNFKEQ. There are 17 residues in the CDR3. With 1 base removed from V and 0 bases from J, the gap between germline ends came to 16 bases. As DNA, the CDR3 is TGTGCCAGCAGCCAAGGTCCTCGGAATAGCGGCTCCTACGAGCAGTACTTC. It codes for CASSQGPRNSGSYEQYF.

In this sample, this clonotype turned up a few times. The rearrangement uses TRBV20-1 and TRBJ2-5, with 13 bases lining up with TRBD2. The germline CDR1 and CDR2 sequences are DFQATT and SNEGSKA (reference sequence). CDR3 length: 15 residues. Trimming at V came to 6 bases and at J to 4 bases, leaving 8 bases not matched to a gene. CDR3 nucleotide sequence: TGCAGTGCCATCACTAGCGGGGGGGCAGCAGAGACCCAGTACTTC. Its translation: CSAITSGGAAETQYF.

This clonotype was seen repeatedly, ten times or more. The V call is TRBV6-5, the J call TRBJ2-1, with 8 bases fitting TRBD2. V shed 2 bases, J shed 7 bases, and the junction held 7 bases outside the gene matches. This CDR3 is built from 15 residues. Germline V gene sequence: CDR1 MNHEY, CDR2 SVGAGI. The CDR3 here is CASSYRRGGGNEQFF. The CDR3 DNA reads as TGTGCCAGCAGTTACCGTCGGGGGGGAGGTAATGAGCAGTTCTTC.

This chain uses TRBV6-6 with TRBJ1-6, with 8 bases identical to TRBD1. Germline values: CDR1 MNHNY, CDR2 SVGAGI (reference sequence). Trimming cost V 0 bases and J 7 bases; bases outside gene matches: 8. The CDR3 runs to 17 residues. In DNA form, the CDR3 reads TGTGCCAGCAGTTACTCTCAGGACAGGGCGCGAAATTCACCCCTCCACTTT. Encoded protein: CASSYSQDRARNSPLHF.

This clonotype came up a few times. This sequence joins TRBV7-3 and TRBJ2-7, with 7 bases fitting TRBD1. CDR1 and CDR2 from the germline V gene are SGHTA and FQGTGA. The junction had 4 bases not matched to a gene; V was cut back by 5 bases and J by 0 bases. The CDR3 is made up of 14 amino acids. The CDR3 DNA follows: TGTGCCAGCAGCACGGACAGGAACTCCTACGAGCAGTACTTC. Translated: CASSTDRNSYEQYF.

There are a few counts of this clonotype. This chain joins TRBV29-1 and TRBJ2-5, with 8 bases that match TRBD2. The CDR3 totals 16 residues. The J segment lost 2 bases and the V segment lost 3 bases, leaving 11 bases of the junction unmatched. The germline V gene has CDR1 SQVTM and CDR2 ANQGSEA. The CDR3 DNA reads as TGCAGCGTTGATATTCGGCGGGGGGCGGGTCAAGAGACCCAGTACTTC. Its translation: CSVDIRRGAGQETQYF.

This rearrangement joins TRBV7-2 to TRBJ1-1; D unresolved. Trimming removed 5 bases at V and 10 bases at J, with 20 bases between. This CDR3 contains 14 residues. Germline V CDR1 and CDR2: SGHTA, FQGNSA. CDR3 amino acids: CASSPDPGPSSAFF. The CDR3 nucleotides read TGTGCCAGCAGCCCAGACCCGGGTCCTTCTTCAGCTTTCTTT.

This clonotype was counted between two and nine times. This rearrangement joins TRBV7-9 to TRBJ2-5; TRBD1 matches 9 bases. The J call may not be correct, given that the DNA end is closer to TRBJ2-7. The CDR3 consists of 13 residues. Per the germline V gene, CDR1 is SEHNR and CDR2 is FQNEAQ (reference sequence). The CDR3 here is CASEGTGPHEQYF. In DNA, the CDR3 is TGTGCCAGCGAGGGGACAGGGCCGCACGAGCAGTACTTC.

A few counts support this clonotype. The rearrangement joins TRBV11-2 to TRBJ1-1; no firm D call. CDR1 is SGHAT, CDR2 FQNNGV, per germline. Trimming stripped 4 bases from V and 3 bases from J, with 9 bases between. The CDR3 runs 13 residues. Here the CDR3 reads CASSYTRDTEAFF. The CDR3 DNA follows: TGTGCCAGCAGCTACACAAGGGACACTGAAGCTTTCTTT.

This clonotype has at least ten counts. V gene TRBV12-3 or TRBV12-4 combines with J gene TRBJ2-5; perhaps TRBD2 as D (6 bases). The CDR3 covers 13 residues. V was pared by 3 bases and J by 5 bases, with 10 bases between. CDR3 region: CASSFNRGETQYF. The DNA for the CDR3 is TGTGCCAGCAGTTTCAATCGGGGGGAGACCCAGTACTTC.

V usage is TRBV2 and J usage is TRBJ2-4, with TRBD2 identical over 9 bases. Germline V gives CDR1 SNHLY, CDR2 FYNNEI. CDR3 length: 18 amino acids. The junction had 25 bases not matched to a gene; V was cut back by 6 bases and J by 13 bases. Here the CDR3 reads CASSIKVGVAGGTWEQYF. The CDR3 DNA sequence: TGTGCCAGCAGCATCAAGGTGGGAGTGGCGGGGGGGACGTGGGAGCAGTACTTC.

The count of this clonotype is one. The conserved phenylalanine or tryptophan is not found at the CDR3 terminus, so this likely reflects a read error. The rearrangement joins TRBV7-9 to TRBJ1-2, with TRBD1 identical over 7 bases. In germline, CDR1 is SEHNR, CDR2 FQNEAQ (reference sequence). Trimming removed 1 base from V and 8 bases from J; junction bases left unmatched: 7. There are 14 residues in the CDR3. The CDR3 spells CASSLETQGNGYTC. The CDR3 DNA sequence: TGTGCCAGCAGCTTAGAGACACAGGGGAACGGCTACACCTGC.

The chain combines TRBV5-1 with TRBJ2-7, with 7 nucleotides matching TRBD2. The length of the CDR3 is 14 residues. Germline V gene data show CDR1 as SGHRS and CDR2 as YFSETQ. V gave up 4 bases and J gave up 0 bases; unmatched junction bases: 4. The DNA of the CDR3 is TGCGCCAGCAGCAGGGAGGGCAACTCCTACGAGCAGTACGTC. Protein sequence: CASSREGNSYEQYV.

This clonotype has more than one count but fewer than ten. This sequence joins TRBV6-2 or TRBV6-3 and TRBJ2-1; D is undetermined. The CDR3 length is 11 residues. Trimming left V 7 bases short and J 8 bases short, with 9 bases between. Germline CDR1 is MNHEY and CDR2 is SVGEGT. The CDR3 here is CASTRSDEQFF. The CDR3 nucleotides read TGTGCCAGCACCCGGTCCGATGAGCAGTTCTTC.

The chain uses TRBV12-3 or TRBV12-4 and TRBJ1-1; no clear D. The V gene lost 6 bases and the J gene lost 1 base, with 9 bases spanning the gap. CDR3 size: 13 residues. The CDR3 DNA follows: TGTGCCAGCAGCCAACAGAGGAACACTGAAGCTTTCTTT. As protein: CASSQQRNTEAFF.

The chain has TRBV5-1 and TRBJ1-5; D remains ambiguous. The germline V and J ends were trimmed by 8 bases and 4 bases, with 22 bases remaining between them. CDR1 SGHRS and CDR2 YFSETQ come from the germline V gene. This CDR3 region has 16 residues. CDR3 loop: CASAKGPGGSNQPQHF. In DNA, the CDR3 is TGCGCCAGTGCTAAAGGGCCGGGCGGTTCGAATCAGCCCCAGCATTTT.

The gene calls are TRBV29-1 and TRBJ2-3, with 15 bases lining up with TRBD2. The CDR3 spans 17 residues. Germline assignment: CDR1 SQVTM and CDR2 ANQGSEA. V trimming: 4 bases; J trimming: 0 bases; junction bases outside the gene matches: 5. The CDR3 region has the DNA TGCAGCGTTGGGGGGACTAGCGGGAGGTCTAGCACAGATACGCAGTATTTT. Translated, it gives CSVGGTSGRSSTDTQYF.

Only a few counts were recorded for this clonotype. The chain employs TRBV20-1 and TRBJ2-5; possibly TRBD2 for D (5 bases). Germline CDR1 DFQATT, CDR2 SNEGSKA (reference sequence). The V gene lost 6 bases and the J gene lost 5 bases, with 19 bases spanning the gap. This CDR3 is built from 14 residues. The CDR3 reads CSAPEGQIGETQYF. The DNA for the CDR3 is TGCAGTGCCCCAGAGGGTCAGATCGGCGAGACCCAGTACTTC.

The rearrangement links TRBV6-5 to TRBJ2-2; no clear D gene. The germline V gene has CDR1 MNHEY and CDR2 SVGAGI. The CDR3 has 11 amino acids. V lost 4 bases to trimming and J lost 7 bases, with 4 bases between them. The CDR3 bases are TGTGCCAGCAGTTCCCTCGGGGAGCTGTTTTTT. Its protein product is CASSSLGELFF.

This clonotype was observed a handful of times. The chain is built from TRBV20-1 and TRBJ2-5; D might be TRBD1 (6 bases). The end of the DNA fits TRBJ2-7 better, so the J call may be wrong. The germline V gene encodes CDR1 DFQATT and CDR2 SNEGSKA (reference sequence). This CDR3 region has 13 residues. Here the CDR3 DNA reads TGCAGTGCTTACAGGGAGTCGGGTGGCGAGCAGTACTTC. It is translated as CSAYRESGGEQYF.

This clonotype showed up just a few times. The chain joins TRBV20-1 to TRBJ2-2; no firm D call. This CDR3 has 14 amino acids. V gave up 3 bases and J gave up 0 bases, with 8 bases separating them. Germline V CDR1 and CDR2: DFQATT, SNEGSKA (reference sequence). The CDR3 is CSARKQSNTGELFF. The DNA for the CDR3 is TGCAGTGCTAGGAAGCAGTCGAACACCGGGGAGCTGTTTTTT.

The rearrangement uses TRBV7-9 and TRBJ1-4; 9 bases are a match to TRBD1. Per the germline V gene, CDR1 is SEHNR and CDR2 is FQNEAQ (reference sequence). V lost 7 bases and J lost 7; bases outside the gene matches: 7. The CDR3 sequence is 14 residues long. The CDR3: CASIPTGGGEKLFF. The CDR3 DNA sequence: TGTGCCAGCATTCCGACAGGGGGGGGTGAAAAACTGTTTTTT.